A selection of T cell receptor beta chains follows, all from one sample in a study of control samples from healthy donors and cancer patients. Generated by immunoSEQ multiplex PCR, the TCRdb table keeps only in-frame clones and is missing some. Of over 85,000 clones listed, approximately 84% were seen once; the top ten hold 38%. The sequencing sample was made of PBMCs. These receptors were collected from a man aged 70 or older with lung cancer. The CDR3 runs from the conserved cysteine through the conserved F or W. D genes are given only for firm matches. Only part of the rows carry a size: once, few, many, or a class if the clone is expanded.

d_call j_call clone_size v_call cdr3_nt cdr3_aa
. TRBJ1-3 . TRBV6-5 TGTGCCAGCAGTTTCGACAGTGGGGACACCATATATTTT CASSFDSGDTIYF
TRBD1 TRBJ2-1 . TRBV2 TGTGCCAGCAGTGGACGGTCCGGGGGACAGGACCACAATGAGCAGTTCTTC CASSGRSGGQDHNEQFF
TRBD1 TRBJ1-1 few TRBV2 TGTGCCAGCAGTGGGCAGGGGGCTGGGACTTTGTTGGCTTTCTTT CASSGQGAGTLLAFF
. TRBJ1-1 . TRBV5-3 TGTGCCAGAACTTGGGTCGGGGGCCACGCGGACACTGAAGCTTTCTTT CARTWVGGHADTEAFF
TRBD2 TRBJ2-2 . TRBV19 TGTGCCAGTAGTTGGCTAGCGGGGCCCACCGGGGAGCTGTTTTTT CASSWLAGPTGELFF
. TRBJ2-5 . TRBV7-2 TGTGCCAGCAGCGTCCTCCCCAGTGCCTTGGATGGGGCCCAGTACTTC CASSVLPSALDGAQYF
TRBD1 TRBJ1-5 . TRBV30 TGTGCCTGGAGCCGGACAGGGGGCAATCAGCCCCAGCATTTT CAWSRTGGNQPQHF
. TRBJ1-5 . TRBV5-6 TGTGCCAGCAGCTTCGGGATAAGCAATCAGCCCCAGCATTTT CASSFGISNQPQHF
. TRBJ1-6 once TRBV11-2 TGTGCCAGCAGCTCCGAGGGGGATAGCTCCTATAATTCACCCCTCCACTTT CASSSEGDSSYNSPLHF
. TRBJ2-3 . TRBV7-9 TGTGCCAGCAGCAGTACCCCAGATACGCAGTATTTT CASSSTPDTQYF
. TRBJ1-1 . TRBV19 TGTGCCAGTAAAGTCATGGCAGGGCGGGGTACTGAAGCTTTCTTT CASKVMAGRGTEAFF
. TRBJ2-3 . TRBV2 TGTGCCAGCAGGGAATCTTTAAGGGCAGATACGCAGTATTTT CASRESLRADTQYF
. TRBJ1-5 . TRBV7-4 TGTGCCAGCAGCTTAAGTCTTCGGCAGCCCCAGCATTTT CASSLSLRQPQHF
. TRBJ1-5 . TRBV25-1 TGTGCCACCCAAGGGGGGATGAACAATCAGCCCCAGCATTTT CATQGGMNNQPQHF
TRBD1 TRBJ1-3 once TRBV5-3 TGTGCCAGTAGGAGACAGGGGGTTTTCTCTGGAAACACCATATATTTT CASRRQGVFSGNTIYF
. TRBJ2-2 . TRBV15 TGTGCCACCAGCAGTGGGGCCAGGGCGAACACCGGGGAGCTGTTTTTT CATSSGARANTGELFF
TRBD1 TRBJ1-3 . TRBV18 TGTGCCAGCTCACCATTAGCTCGGACAGGGGAAAACACCATATATTTT CASSPLARTGENTIYF
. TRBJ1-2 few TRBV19 TGTGCCAGTAGTGCAGGAGCTAACTATGGCTACACCTTC CASSAGANYGYTF
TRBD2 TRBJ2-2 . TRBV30 TGTGCCTGGAGTGTAACACTAGCGGTCACCGGGGAGCTGTTTTTT CAWSVTLAVTGELFF
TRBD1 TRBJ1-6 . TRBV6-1 TGTGCCAGCAGTGGACAGGGACAGGGTAGTAATTCACCCCTCCACTTT CASSGQGQGSNSPLHF
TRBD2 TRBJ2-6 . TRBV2 TGTGCCAGCCACCAGCGGGGGGGTTCTGGGGCCAACGTCCTGACTTTC CASHQRGGSGANVLTF
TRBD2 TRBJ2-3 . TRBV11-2 TGTGCCAGCAGCGACGGGACTAGTAAAGCAGATACGCAGTATTTT CASSDGTSKADTQYF
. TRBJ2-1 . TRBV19 TGTGCCAGTAGCTCGGGACACCCGTTCTTC CASSSGHPFF
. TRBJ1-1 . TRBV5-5 TGTGCCAGCAGCTTGAGCTCGGGAGTCTGGAAACCGAGGAACGCTGAAGCTTTCTTT CASSLSSGVWKPRNAEAFF
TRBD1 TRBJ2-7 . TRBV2 TGTGCCAGCAGTTTTACAGGGGCCGCGAAGAACGAGCAGTACTTC CASSFTGAAKNEQYF
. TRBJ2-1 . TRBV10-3 TGTGCCATCAGTGAGTCGGCAGGGCCCAATGAGCAGTTCTTC CAISESAGPNEQFF
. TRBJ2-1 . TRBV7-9 TGTGCCAGCAGCTCTAAGGGAGGGGGCATCTCCTACAATGAGCAGTTCTTC CASSSKGGGISYNEQFF
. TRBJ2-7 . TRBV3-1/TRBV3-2 TGTGCCAGCAGCCTTTTCAAGCTCACCTCCTACGAGCAGTACTTC CASSLFKLTSYEQYF
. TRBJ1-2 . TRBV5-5 TGTGCCAGCAGCTTGGCACAGGGCGAGTTCTATGGCTACACCTTC CASSLAQGEFYGYTF
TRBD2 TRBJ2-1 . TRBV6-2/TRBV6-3 TGTGCCAGCAGCGGGACTAGCGGGGTCTCCTACAATGAGCAGTTCTTC CASSGTSGVSYNEQFF
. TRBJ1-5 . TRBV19 TGTGCCAGTAGTCCGGGACAAAACAATCAGCCCCAGCATTTT CASSPGQNNQPQHF
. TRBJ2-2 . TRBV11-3 TGTGCCAGCAGTACACAGCCGTTGGAGCTGTTTTTT CASSTQPLELFF
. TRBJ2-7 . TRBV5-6 TGTGCCAGCAGCCAGCTCGGGGGTCCGGAGGACGAGCAGTACTTC CASSQLGGPEDEQYF
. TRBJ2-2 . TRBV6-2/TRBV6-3 TGTGCCAGCAGTTACTCGAGGGGGGTTACCGCGAACACCGGGGAGCTGTTTTTT CASSYSRGVTANTGELFF
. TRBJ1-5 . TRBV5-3 TGTGCCAGAAGCTTGGATCGGGGGGATCAGCCCCAGCATTTT CARSLDRGDQPQHF
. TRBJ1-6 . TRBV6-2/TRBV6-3 TGTGCCAGCAGTTACTCGGGCAGGGCTAATTCACCCCTCCACTTT CASSYSGRANSPLHF
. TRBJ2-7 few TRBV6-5 TGTGCCAGCAGTACCCCTCCGGGGCAGTACTTC CASSTPPGQYF
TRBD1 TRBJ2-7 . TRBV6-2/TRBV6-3 TGTGCCAGCAGTTACTCTGGCAGGGGGAGAGTCAACGAGCAGTACTTC CASSYSGRGRVNEQYF
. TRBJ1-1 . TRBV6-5 TGTGCCAGCACCGATCACACTGAAGCTTTCTTT CASTDHTEAFF
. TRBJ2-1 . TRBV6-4 TGTGCCAGCAGTGACTCGATGTTCAATGAGCAGTTCTTC CASSDSMFNEQFF
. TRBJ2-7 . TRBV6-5 TGTGCCAGCAGTTACCTTGGGACTCTCAACTTC CASSYLGTLNF
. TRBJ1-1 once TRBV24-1 TGTGCCACCAGTGATTCGAGGGGACAGAACACTGAAGCTTTCTTT CATSDSRGQNTEAFF
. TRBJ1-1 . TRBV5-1 TGCGCCAGCAGCTTGAGACAGGATAGGAACGCTGAAGCTTTCTTT CASSLRQDRNAEAFF
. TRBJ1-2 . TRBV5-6 TGTGCCAGCAGCTTGGGGGGTGGCTACACCTTC CASSLGGGYTF
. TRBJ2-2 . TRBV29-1 TGCAGCGTTGATGGTCAGGGTGGGAACACCGGGGAGCTGTTTTTT CSVDGQGGNTGELFF
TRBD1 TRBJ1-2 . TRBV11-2 TGTGCCAGCAGCTCCGGGACAGGGAACTATGGCTACACCTTC CASSSGTGNYGYTF
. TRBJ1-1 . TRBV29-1 TGCAGCGTTGAAAGAAAGAGAAACACTGAAGCTTTCTTT CSVERKRNTEAFF
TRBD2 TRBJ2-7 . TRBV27 TGTGCCAGCAGTGTAATAGCGGGGGGCGCCTACGAGCAGTACTTC CASSVIAGGAYEQYF
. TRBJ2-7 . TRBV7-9 TGTGCCAGCAGCTTCCGGGACACTACCTACGAGCAGTACTTC CASSFRDTTYEQYF
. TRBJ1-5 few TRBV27 TGTGCCAGCAGTTTAGACGGAGGTCCTAGACAGCCCCAGCATTTT CASSLDGGPRQPQHF
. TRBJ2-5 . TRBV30 TGTGCCTTATCACGACGGTGGGGGGAAGAGACCCAGTACTTC CALSRRWGEETQYF
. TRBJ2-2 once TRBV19 TGTGCCAGTACGGACGCGAACACCGGGGAGCTGTTTTTT CASTDANTGELFF